The rows below give T cell receptor beta chains drawn from one sample of a study of OX40 agonist ivuxolimab in advanced cancers. Measured with immunoSEQ multiplex PCR; TCRdb has only the in-frame clones, and not every one. This repertoire shows roughly 70,000 clones, roughly 90% found once; its top ten account for more than 2.5%. The input for sequencing was CD4+ or CD8+ T cells sorted from blood, taken in a trial of the OX40 agonist ivuxolimab. The receptors were sampled from an adult with an advanced solid tumor such as melanoma, head and neck, liver or kidney cancer. The CDR3 runs from the conserved cysteine through the conserved F or W. The order of the fields is V gene, J gene, CDR3 length, D gene, clone size, CDR3 protein, CDR3 DNA. D genes are given only for firm matches. Size is omitted from some rows. Given values are once, few, many or a class for expanded clones.

TRBV27,TRBJ2-1,16,.,.,CASSLGRQRRFNEQFF,TGTGCCAGCAGTTTGGGGAGACAAAGGCGCTTTAATGAGCAGTTCTTC
TRBV5-4,TRBJ2-3,13,TRBD2,.,CASSRLASDTQYF,TGTGCCAGCAGCCGACTAGCTTCTGATACGCAGTATTTT
TRBV18,TRBJ1-5,14,.,once,CASSVGEGNQPQHF,TGTGCCAGCTCAGTTGGGGAAGGCAATCAGCCCCAGCATTTT
TRBV19,TRBJ2-1,13,.,.,CASSYGSYNEQFF,TGTGCCAGTAGTTATGGCTCCTACAATGAGCAGTTCTTC
TRBV29-1,TRBJ1-1,11,.,.,CSVEGTGTAFF,TGCAGCGTTGAAGGTACAGGGACGGCTTTCTTT
TRBV7-2,TRBJ1-1,14,TRBD1,.,CASSPRTGRVEAFF,TGTGCCAGCAGCCCGCGGACAGGAAGGGTTGAAGCTTTCTTT
TRBV10-3,TRBJ2-7,13,.,.,CAISDKENYEQYF,TGTGCCATCAGTGACAAGGAAAACTACGAGCAGTACTTC
TRBV10-3,TRBJ2-1,16,TRBD1,.,CAISGGTGEIMNEQFF,TGTGCCATCAGTGGGGGGACAGGGGAAATTATGAATGAGCAGTTCTTC
TRBV7-2,TRBJ2-7,14,.,.,CASSSRDGSYEQYF,TGTGCCAGCAGCTCAAGGGACGGCTCCTACGAGCAGTACTTC
TRBV5-1,TRBJ1-2,13,.,.,CASSSRGDYGYTF,TGCGCCAGCAGCTCCCGGGGGGACTATGGCTACACCTTC
TRBV28,TRBJ1-4,14,.,.,CASSLGGRREKLFF,TGTGCCAGCAGTCTTGGGGGAAGAAGGGAAAAACTGTTTTTT
TRBV7-3,TRBJ2-3,15,.,.,CASSKLPSRTDTQYF,TGTGCCAGCAGTAAACTACCTTCTCGCACAGATACGCAGTATTTT
TRBV21-1,TRBJ2-7,12,.,.,CASSKERDEQYF,TGTGCCAGCAGCAAAGAAAGGGACGAGCAGTACTTC
TRBV18,TRBJ2-1,16,TRBD2,.,CASSPPGTSGKFEQFF,TGTGCCAGCTCACCACCGGGGACTAGCGGGAAGTTTGAGCAGTTCTTC
TRBV28,TRBJ2-2,16,.,.,CASSQTGTETTGELFF,TGTGCCAGCAGTCAGACCGGGACTGAGACCACCGGGGAGCTGTTTTTT
TRBV7-2,TRBJ2-3,16,.,.,CASSSPGDAHTDTQYF,TGTGCCAGCAGCTCCCCCGGGGATGCTCACACAGATACGCAGTATTTT
TRBV5-1,TRBJ2-1,15,TRBD2,.,CASSQAGGGWNEQFF,TGCGCCAGCAGCCAGGCGGGAGGAGGTTGGAATGAGCAGTTCTTC
TRBV5-1,TRBJ2-2,16,.,.,CASSLTGHTRAGELFF,TGCGCCAGCAGCTTAACCGGGCATACCAGGGCCGGGGAGCTGTTTTTT
TRBV6-6,TRBJ2-5,11,.,.,CAGQWDKTQYF,TGTGCCGGCCAGTGGGATAAGACCCAGTACTTC
TRBV14,TRBJ1-2,17,.,.,CASSPKDPRTANYGYTF,TGTGCCAGCAGCCCTAAAGACCCCAGGACGGCTAACTATGGCTACACCTTC
TRBV5-6,TRBJ2-7,11,.,.,CASSRWDEQYF,TGTGCCAGCAGCCGTTGGGACGAGCAGTACTTC
TRBV6-1,TRBJ2-7,15,.,.,CASSVQLLDSYEQYF,TGTGCCAGCAGTGTTCAGTTACTAGACTCCTACGAGCAGTACTTC
TRBV14,TRBJ1-1,14,.,few,CASSQLGVRTEAFF,TGTGCCAGCAGCCAATTGGGGGTGCGGACTGAAGCTTTCTTT
TRBV7-2,TRBJ2-5,14,.,.,CASSLGTSQETQYF,TGTGCCAGCAGCCTCGGGACAAGCCAAGAGACCCAGTACTTC
TRBV2,TRBJ1-2,13,.,.,CASSETTAYGYTF,TGTGCCAGCAGTGAAACGACGGCCTATGGCTACACCTTC
TRBV25-1,TRBJ1-2,13,.,.,CASSEIGYYGYTF,TGTGCCAGCAGTGAAATAGGTTACTATGGCTACACCTTC
TRBV7-9,TRBJ1-3,14,TRBD1,.,CASRRTGLGNTIYF,TGTGCCAGCCGGCGGACAGGGCTAGGAAACACCATATATTTT
TRBV27,TRBJ2-1,17,TRBD1,.,CASSYTNGQGETNEQFF,TGTGCCAGCAGTTACACCAATGGACAGGGCGAAACTAATGAGCAGTTCTTC
TRBV2,TRBJ2-7,12,.,.,CASRTDSYEQYF,TGTGCCAGCAGGACCGACAGCTACGAGCAGTACTTC
TRBV7-8,TRBJ1-2,15,.,.,CASSLSAGGGLGYTF,TGTGCCAGCAGCTTATCGGCGGGAGGGGGGCTTGGCTACACCTTC
TRBV7-2,TRBJ1-1,14,TRBD1,.,CASSLEGGGAEAFF,TGTGCCAGCAGCTTAGAAGGGGGCGGTGCTGAAGCTTTCTTT
TRBV19,TRBJ1-1,13,TRBD1,.,CTSTSSTGTEAFF,TGTACCAGTACCAGTTCGACAGGGACTGAAGCTTTCTTT
TRBV7-2,TRBJ2-5,14,TRBD2,.,CASSGVAGGETQYF,TGTGCCAGCAGCGGCGTAGCGGGAGGCGAGACCCAGTACTTC
TRBV19,TRBJ1-5,17,TRBD1,.,CASSLSRDRGLNQPQHF,TGTGCCAGTAGTCTTAGTAGGGACAGGGGTCTCAATCAGCCCCAGCATTTT
TRBV20-1,TRBJ2-3,11,.,.,CSAGVVDTQYF,TGCAGTGCCGGGGTGGTAGATACGCAGTATTTT
TRBV29-1,TRBJ2-1,13,.,.,CSVFPSMGNEQFF,TGCAGCGTTTTCCCTAGCATGGGCAATGAGCAGTTCTTC
TRBV6-4,TRBJ2-7,15,.,.,CASMVGRTVSYEQYF,TGTGCCAGCATGGTCGGCAGGACCGTGAGCTACGAGCAGTACTTC
TRBV10-3,TRBJ1-1,14,.,.,CAISGENGLTEAFF,TGTGCCATCAGTGGGGAGAACGGCCTCACTGAAGCTTTCTTT
TRBV30,TRBJ1-3,16,.,.,CAWNPIPDSSGNTIYF,TGTGCCTGGAATCCAATACCGGACAGCTCTGGAAACACCATATATTTT
TRBV5-6,TRBJ1-2,15,.,.,CASSSLTGTSYGYTF,TGTGCCAGCAGCTCTCTGACCGGAACCTCCTATGGCTACACCTTC